Listed below are T cell receptor beta chains from one sample, sequenced in a study of cytomegalovirus exposure and HLA in healthy donors. Here immunoSEQ multiplex PCR was the method, and the copy in TCRdb shows in-frame clones only, minus some. The sample has 100,000 or so clones, more than 65% seen once. Sequencing was performed on PBMCs. These TCRs come from a middle-aged man in good health and CMV-seropositive. The CDR3 runs from the conserved cysteine through the conserved F or W. A D gene is named only where the DNA matches it firmly. Size is stated for part of the rows, as once, few or many counts, or as a class when the clone is expanded.

J gene | clone size | V gene | D gene | CDR3 protein | CDR3 DNA
TRBJ2-5 | . | TRBV5-1 | TRBD2 | CASSLGASGLQETQYF | TGCGCCAGCAGCTTGGGGGCTAGCGGGCTGCAAGAGACCCAGTACTTC
TRBJ1-3 | few | TRBV28 | TRBD1 | CASSLQGTGTSGNTIYF | TGTGCCAGCAGTTTACAGGGGACAGGGACCTCTGGAAACACCATATATTTT
TRBJ1-1 | once | TRBV4-3 | . | CASSLTGNTEAFF | TGCGCCAGCAGCCTAACAGGGAACACTGAAGCTTTCTTT
TRBJ2-1 | . | TRBV7-3 | TRBD2 | CASTLAGDYNEQFF | TGTGCCAGCACCTTAGCGGGAGACTACAATGAGCAGTTCTTC
TRBJ2-7 | . | TRBV15 | TRBD1 | CATSRDAGTGALPYEQYF | TGTGCCACCAGCAGAGACGCCGGGACAGGGGCCTTACCCTACGAGCAGTACTTC
TRBJ2-7 | few | TRBV6-6 | . | CASYHSTSYEQYF | TGTGCCAGCTATCATTCTACGTCCTACGAGCAGTACTTC
TRBJ2-3 | few | TRBV4-3 | . | CASSHGGGATDTQYF | TGCGCCAGCAGCCACGGAGGAGGGGCCACAGATACGCAGTATTTT
TRBJ2-1 | few | TRBV5-4 | TRBD1 | CASSPTGTGIREQFF | TGCGCCAGCAGCCCTACCGGGACAGGGATCCGAGAGCAGTTCTTC
TRBJ1-2 | . | TRBV5-4 | . | CASSLAGAGPKNYGYTF | TGTGCCAGCAGCTTGGCCGGAGCGGGGCCAAAGAACTATGGCTACACCTTC
TRBJ1-1 | . | TRBV19 | TRBD1 | CASSQLESRGLSEAFF | TGTGCCAGTAGCCAACTAGAGTCCAGGGGGCTCTCTGAAGCTTTCTTT
TRBJ2-7 | . | TRBV7-3 | . | CASSAGPSYEQYF | TGTGCCAGCAGCGCAGGGCCTTCCTACGAGCAGTACTTC
TRBJ1-2 | . | TRBV6-1 | . | CASSAVTDRGYTF | TGTGCCAGCAGCGCGGTAACGGATCGTGGCTACACCTTC
TRBJ2-5 | few | TRBV2 | . | CASSGGRAKETQYF | TGTGCCAGCAGTGGGGGCAGGGCAAAAGAGACCCAGTACTTC
TRBJ2-1 | . | TRBV2 | TRBD2 | CASRLAGVYNEQFF | TGTGCCAGCAGGTTAGCGGGGGTCTACAATGAGCAGTTCTTC
TRBJ2-7 | once | TRBV11-3 | . | CASSLSYSYEQYF | TGTGCCAGCAGCTTAAGCTACAGCTACGAGCAGTACTTC
TRBJ1-5 | . | TRBV30 | . | CAWSSGSLGQPQHF | TGTGCCTGGAGTAGCGGTTCCTTGGGACAGCCCCAGCATTTT
TRBJ2-1 | . | TRBV6-5 | . | CAGKEGHNEQFF | TGTGCCGGCAAGGAGGGACACAATGAGCAGTTCTTC
TRBJ1-5 | . | TRBV18 | . | CASSPSLGREQPQHF | TGTGCCAGCTCACCCAGCTTGGGCCGAGAACAGCCCCAGCATTTT
TRBJ2-7 | . | TRBV5-1 | TRBD2 | CASSLVGGASEQYF | TGCGCCAGCAGCTTGGTGGGAGGGGCGAGCGAGCAGTACTTC
TRBJ1-1 | . | TRBV18 | TRBD1 | CASSPPAGGTEAFF | TGTGCCAGCTCACCACCTGCAGGGGGCACTGAAGCTTTCTTT
TRBJ1-3 | . | TRBV7-9 | TRBD1 | CASIHSDRGGDTIYF | TGTGCCAGCATCCACTCCGACAGGGGGGGAGACACCATATATTTT
TRBJ1-2 | few | TRBV19 | TRBD1 | CASSEYRGTIYGYTF | TGTGCCAGTAGTGAATACAGGGGGACAATCTATGGCTACACCTTC
TRBJ2-5 | . | TRBV9 | . | CASSVGPQETQYF | TGTGCCAGCAGCGTAGGGCCCCAAGAGACCCAGTACTTC
TRBJ2-3 | . | TRBV27 | TRBD2 | CASSSQREIDTQYF | TGTGCCAGCAGTTCGCAGCGGGAGATAGATACGCAGTATTTT
TRBJ2-5 | few | TRBV9 | TRBD1 | CASSEGDRGHQETQYF | TGTGCCAGCAGCGAGGGGGACAGGGGGCACCAAGAGACCCAGTACTTC
TRBJ1-4 | . | TRBV10-3 | . | CAIREAGDGEKLFF | TGTGCCATCAGGGAAGCAGGGGATGGTGAAAAACTGTTTTTT
TRBJ1-3 | . | TRBV6-5 | . | CASSLGGSSGNTIYF | TGTGCCAGCAGTTTGGGGGGTTCCTCTGGAAACACCATATATTTT
TRBJ2-3 | . | TRBV5-4 | TRBD2 | CASSSSRGRGPDTQYF | TGTGCCAGCAGCTCTTCCCGCGGGAGAGGCCCAGATACGCAGTATTTT
TRBJ2-3 | few | TRBV5-6 | TRBD2 | CASSLLASGRAGDTQYF | TGTGCCAGCAGCTTGCTCGCTAGCGGGAGGGCCGGGGATACGCAGTATTTT
TRBJ1-1 | . | TRBV6-6 | . | CASSYSRGGAEAFF | TGTGCCAGCAGTTACTCAAGGGGCGGCGCTGAAGCTTTCTTT